These 26 T cell receptor beta chains were sequenced from one sample in a study of sequential checkpoint blockade in melanoma. Treatment indicated: randomized to nivolumab then ipilimumab (arm A) or the reverse (arm B). Data came from immunoSEQ multiplex PCR; TCRdb stores just in-frame clones and leaves some out. The sample carries around 39,000 clones, about four fifths recorded once. Sequenced here: CD8+ T cells sorted from blood (inferred from file names), sampled from a patient given nivolumab and ipilimumab in sequence. The receptor source for this set is a human donor with melanoma.

Written as DNA, the CDR3 is TGTGCCAGCAGACTAGCGGGAGGGCCGTACGAGCAGTACTTC. The encoded protein is CASRLAGGPYEQYF. The chain combines TRBV27 with TRBJ2-7; 13 nucleotides agree with TRBD2. CDR1 is MNHEY, CDR2 SMNVEV, per germline (reference sequence). The CDR3 is 14 residues long. V shed 6 bases, J shed 4 bases, and the junction held 3 bases outside the gene matches.

The chain is built from TRBV15 and TRBJ2-2, with 7 nucleotides matching TRBD2. The CDR3 runs 17 residues. From germline, CDR1 is LNHNV and CDR2 YYDKDF (reference sequence). V shed 0 bases and J 7 bases; nucleotides not matched to a gene: 11. The DNA for the CDR3 is TGTGCCACCAGCAGAGATCGCGGGAGTATCGGTATCGGGGAGCTGTTTTTT. Translation gives CATSRDRGSIGIGELFF.

J is TRBJ1-1 and V is TRBV4-1, with D possibly being TRBD1 (6 bases). CDR3 length: 16 residues. The V gene lost 2 bases and the J gene lost 1 base, with 14 bases spanning the gap. Germline V lookup: CDR1 MGHRA, CDR2 YSYEKL. The CDR3 DNA follows: TGCGCCAGCAGCCAAACGGGGGGGGGCAAGAACACTGAAGCTTTCTTT. It codes for CASSQTGGGKNTEAFF.

This chain joins TRBV7-6 and TRBJ2-5, with 7 bases matching TRBD2. Trimming removed 1 base from V and 5 bases from J; junction bases left unmatched: 4. Germline V gene lookup returns CDR1 SGHVS and CDR2 FNYEAQ. CDR3 size: 14 residues. CDR3 DNA sequence: TGTGCCAGCAGCTTAGTCCTGGGGGGGGAGACCCAGTACTTC. This translates into CASSLVLGGETQYF.

V gene TRBV2 combines with J gene TRBJ1-6; 9 bases line up with TRBD1. Trimming cost V 8 bases and J 0 bases; bases outside gene matches: 2. The germline V gene encodes CDR1 SNHLY and CDR2 FYNNEI. This CDR3 is built from 15 residues. The CDR3 DNA sequence: TGTGCCAGCCTGACAGGGGGCTCCTATAATTCACCCCTCCACTTT. This sequence encodes CASLTGGSYNSPLHF.

V gene TRBV6-5 combines with J gene TRBJ2-2, with TRBD2 as a possible D gene (5 bases). The CDR3 length is 16 residues. Trimming cost V 0 bases and J 5 bases, with 13 bases left between them. CDR1 MNHEY and CDR2 SVGAGI come from the germline V gene. This CDR3 reads CASSYSNSGLTGELFF. Written as DNA, the CDR3 is TGTGCCAGCAGTTACTCGAACAGCGGTCTGACCGGGGAGCTGTTTTTT.

This sequence joins TRBV6-4 and TRBJ1-1; TRBD1 aligns across 11 bases. There are 14 residues in the CDR3. Germline V gene sequence: CDR1 MRHNA, CDR2 SNTAGT. V trimming: 5 bases; J trimming: 4 bases; junction bases outside the gene matches: 3. The CDR3 nucleotides are TGTGCCAGCAGTCCCGGACAGGGGGCCACTGAAGCTTTCTTT. This gives the protein CASSPGQGATEAFF.

V is TRBV4-1 and J is TRBJ2-5; 8 nucleotides agree with TRBD1. Per the germline V gene, CDR1 is MGHRA and CDR2 is YSYEKL. Trimming removed 0 bases from V and 4 bases from J; junction bases left unmatched: 4. This CDR3 is built from 15 residues. The CDR3 reads CASSQEAGGGETQYF. DNA for the CDR3: TGCGCCAGCAGCCAAGAAGCAGGGGGCGGAGAGACCCAGTACTTC.

The DNA for the CDR3 is TGTGCCACCAGCAGAGATCCCGGCGGAGGGGAGACCCAGTACTTC. This encodes CATSRDPGGGETQYF. This chain uses TRBV15 with TRBJ2-5, with D possibly being TRBD2 (6 bases). Germline V lookup: CDR1 LNHNV, CDR2 YYDKDF (reference sequence). The CDR3 covers 15 residues. V shed 0 bases and J shed 5 bases, with 13 bases lying between them.

V and J are TRBV27 and TRBJ2-7; D possibly corresponds to TRBD1 (5 bases). CDR3 size: 14 residues. Trimming pared 5 bases from V and 0 bases from J, leaving 11 bases between. Germline V lookup: CDR1 MNHEY, CDR2 SMNVEV (reference sequence). Here the CDR3 DNA reads TGTGCCAGCAGTCCTCTCGACAGCTCCTACGAGCAGTACTTC. Residues: CASSPLDSSYEQYF.

This clone was recorded only once. The junction does not match germline at one end; this may be a read error. CDR3 sequence: CASSLSGGAGEQFF. CDR3 coding DNA: TGTGCTAGCAGCTTAAGCGGGGGGGCAGGGGAGCAGTTCTTC. The chain uses TRBV7-7 and TRBJ2-1, with TRBD2 matching over 10 bases. Germline V CDR1 and CDR2: SSHAT, FNYEAQ (reference sequence). The CDR3 consists of 14 residues.

This chain uses TRBV5-8 with TRBJ2-3; TRBD2 agrees at 11 bases. This CDR3 is 13 amino acids long. Germline assignment: CDR1 SGHTS and CDR2 YDEGEE. J gave up 6 bases and V 7 bases, and 4 bases lay outside the gene matches. The CDR3 sequence: CASSTSGSDTQYF. CDR3 sequence (DNA): TGTGCCAGCTCAACTAGCGGGAGCGATACGCAGTATTTT. Complete variable domain (other parts from reference TRBV5-8 and TRBJ2-3): EAGVTQSPTHLIKTRGQQATLRCSPISGHTSVYWYQQALGLGLQFLLWYDEGEERNRGNFPPRFSGRQFPNYSSELNVNALELEDSALYLCASSTSGSDTQYFGPGTRLTVL.

This chain uses TRBV5-1 with TRBJ2-5, with 7 bases identical to TRBD2. J lost 3 bases, V lost 0 bases, and 2 bases had no gene match. This CDR3 comprises 14 residues. CDR1 and CDR2 (germline): SGHRS, YFSETQ. The CDR3 bases are TGCGCCAGCAGCTTGGTGGGGGGGGAAGAGACCCAGTACTTC. Protein: CASSLVGGEETQYF.

This clone was observed a handful of times. The J gene is TRBJ2-7, the V gene TRBV19; D ambiguous. Deletions cut 6 bases from V and 0 bases from J, with 3 bases between. The CDR3 length is 11 residues. Germline assignment: CDR1 LNHDA and CDR2 SQIVND (reference sequence). The CDR3 reads CASSNSYEQYF. CDR3 DNA: TGTGCCAGTAGCAACTCCTACGAGCAGTACTTC. Full variable domain (remainder filled in from reference TRBV19 and TRBJ2-7): DGGITQSPKYLFRKEGQNVTLSCEQNLNHDAMYWYRQDPGQGLRLIYYSQIVNDFQKGDIAEGYSVSREKKESFPLTVTSAQKNPTAFYLCASSNSYEQYFGPGTRLTVT.

The genes are TRBV14 and TRBJ2-7, with a possible D match to TRBD1 (7 bases). This CDR3 comprises 15 residues. V was pared by 5 bases and J by 1 base, with 15 bases between. The germline CDR1 and CDR2 sequences are SGHDN and FVKESK. The CDR3 nucleotides read TGTGCCAGCAGCGCTACAGGGGAGGTGTCCTACGAGCAGTACTTC. Protein product: CASSATGEVSYEQYF.

This clone was seen just once. This rearrangement joins TRBV5-1 to TRBJ1-6; the D gene is possibly TRBD1 (6 bases). This CDR3 comprises 15 residues. Looked up from germline, CDR1 is SGHRS and CDR2 is YFSETQ. Deletions cut 0 bases from V and 9 bases from J, with 13 bases between. CDR3 sequence (DNA): TGCGCCAGCAGCTTGGGAGGGGGAGTCGTTTCACCCCTCCACTTT. Protein sequence: CASSLGGGVVSPLHF. Supplemented by reference TRBV5-1 and TRBJ1-6, the full variable domain reads KAGVTQTPRYLIKTRGQQVTLSCSPISGHRSVSWYQQTPGQGLQFLFEYFSETQRNKGNFPGRFSGRQFSNSRSEMNVSTLELGDSALYLCASSLGGGVVSPLHFGNGTRLTVT.

This rearrangement joins TRBV27 to TRBJ2-1; 9 positions agree with TRBD2. Germline V gives CDR1 MNHEY, CDR2 SMNVEV (reference sequence). The J segment lost 2 bases and the V segment lost 6 bases, leaving 2 bases of the junction unmatched. This CDR3 is built from 14 residues. DNA for the CDR3: TGTGCCAGCAGGACTAGCGGTCCCTACAATGAGCAGTTCTTC. This gives the protein CASRTSGPYNEQFF.

The chain employs TRBV6-5 and TRBJ2-1, with TRBD1 matching over 7 bases. The V gene's germline CDR1 is MNHEY and CDR2 SVGAGI. CDR3 length equals 15 residues. Trimming removed 5 bases from V and 0 bases from J; junction bases left unmatched: 4. The CDR3 nucleotides are TGTGCCAGCAGTACCGGGACAGCCTCCTACAATGAGCAGTTCTTC. It codes for CASSTGTASYNEQFF.

This clone was detected a few times. The rearrangement links TRBV7-9 to TRBJ1-4; 7 positions match TRBD1. Germline lookup yields CDR1 SEHNR and CDR2 FQNEAQ (reference sequence). This CDR3 is built from 16 residues. V shed 4 bases, J shed 7 bases, and the junction held 12 bases outside the gene matches. The CDR3 DNA follows: TGTGCCAGCAGCTACTTCACAGACAGGGAGAGTGAAAAACTGTTTTTT. Protein sequence: CASSYFTDRESEKLFF.

This CDR3 reads CATSRDRETVYEAFF. As DNA, the CDR3 is TGTGCCACCAGCAGAGATCGGGAGACGGTGTATGAAGCTTTCTTT. V gene TRBV15 combines with J gene TRBJ1-1; no reliable D call. V was trimmed by 0 bases and J by 7 bases, leaving 15 bases between them. Looked up from germline, CDR1 is LNHNV and CDR2 is YYDKDF (reference sequence). This CDR3 comprises 15 residues.

The rearrangement uses TRBV2 and TRBJ2-7; 10 bases are shared with TRBD1. Trimming cost V 7 bases and J 5 bases; bases outside gene matches: 11. CDR3 length: 15 amino acids. The V gene's germline CDR1 is SNHLY and CDR2 FYNNEI. The DNA of the CDR3 is TGTGCCAGCAAGATGACAGGGGGCGTAGCCCACGAGCAGTACTTC. This gives the protein CASKMTGGVAHEQYF.

The V call is TRBV6-6, the J call TRBJ2-1; a possible D gene is TRBD2 (5 bases). This CDR3 has 15 amino acids. CDR1 and CDR2 from the germline V gene are MNHNY and SVGAGI (reference sequence). The V and J ends lost 0 bases and 8 bases respectively, with 14 bases between them. CDR3 sequence: CASSYSMGLRDEQFF. The CDR3 DNA is TGTGCCAGCAGTTACTCGATGGGCCTGCGGGATGAGCAGTTCTTC.

The genes are TRBV30 and TRBJ2-1; D is undetermined. Trimming stripped 3 bases from V and 3 bases from J, with 15 bases between. The CDR3 loop spans 15 amino acids. CDR1 and CDR2 (germline): GTSNPN, SVGIG (reference sequence). CDR3 in DNA: TGTGCCTGGAGCCCCCGGCGTCCTAGCTACAATGAGCAGTTCTTC. Protein product: CAWSPRRPSYNEQFF.

The genes are TRBV6-5 and TRBJ1-1, with 7 bases aligning to TRBD1. After removal of 5 bases from V and 1 base from J, the junction contained 1 base not matched to a gene. This CDR3 is built from 13 residues. The germline V gene has CDR1 MNHEY and CDR2 SVGAGI. The CDR3 loop is CASSDRENTEAFF. CDR3 DNA sequence: TGTGCCAGCAGTGACAGGGAGAACACTGAAGCTTTCTTT.

The V gene is TRBV28, the J gene TRBJ2-1; 11 bases agree with TRBD2. Germline loops: CDR1 MDHEN, CDR2 SYDVKM. The CDR3 has 16 residues. CDR3 residues: CAISGGAWRGYNEQFF. CDR3 DNA sequence: TGTGCGATTAGCGGGGGGGCCTGGCGCGGCTACAATGAGCAGTTCTTC.

This clone has just one count. Other nucleotide sequences in the sample specify the same CDR3. This sequence joins TRBV6-5 and TRBJ1-1, with D tentatively TRBD1 (5 bases). V lost 5 bases and J 0 bases, leaving 10 bases between the germline ends. This CDR3 has 14 amino acids. The germline V gene has CDR1 MNHEY and CDR2 SVGAGI. CDR3 in DNA: TGTGCCAGCAGTGGCGGGACGGTGAACACTGAAGCTTTCTTT. Residues: CASSGGTVNTEAFF.